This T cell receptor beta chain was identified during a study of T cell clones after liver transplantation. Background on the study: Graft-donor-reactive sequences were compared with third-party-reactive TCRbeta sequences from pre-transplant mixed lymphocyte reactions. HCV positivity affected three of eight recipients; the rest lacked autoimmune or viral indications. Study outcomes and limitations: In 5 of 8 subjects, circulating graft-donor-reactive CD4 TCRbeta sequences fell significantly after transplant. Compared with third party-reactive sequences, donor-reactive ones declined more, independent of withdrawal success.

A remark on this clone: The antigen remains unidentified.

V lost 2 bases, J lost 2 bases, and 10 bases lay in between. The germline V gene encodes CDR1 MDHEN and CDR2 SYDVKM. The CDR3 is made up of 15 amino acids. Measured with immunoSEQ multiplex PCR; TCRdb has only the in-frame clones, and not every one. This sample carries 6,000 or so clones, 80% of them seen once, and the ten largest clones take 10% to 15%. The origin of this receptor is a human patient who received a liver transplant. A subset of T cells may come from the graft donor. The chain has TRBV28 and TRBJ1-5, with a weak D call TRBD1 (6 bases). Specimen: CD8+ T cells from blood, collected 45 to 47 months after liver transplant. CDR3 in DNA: TGTGCCAGCAGTTTAGTTCCAGGGGGCAATCAGCCCCAGCATTTT. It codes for CASSLVPGGNQPQHF.